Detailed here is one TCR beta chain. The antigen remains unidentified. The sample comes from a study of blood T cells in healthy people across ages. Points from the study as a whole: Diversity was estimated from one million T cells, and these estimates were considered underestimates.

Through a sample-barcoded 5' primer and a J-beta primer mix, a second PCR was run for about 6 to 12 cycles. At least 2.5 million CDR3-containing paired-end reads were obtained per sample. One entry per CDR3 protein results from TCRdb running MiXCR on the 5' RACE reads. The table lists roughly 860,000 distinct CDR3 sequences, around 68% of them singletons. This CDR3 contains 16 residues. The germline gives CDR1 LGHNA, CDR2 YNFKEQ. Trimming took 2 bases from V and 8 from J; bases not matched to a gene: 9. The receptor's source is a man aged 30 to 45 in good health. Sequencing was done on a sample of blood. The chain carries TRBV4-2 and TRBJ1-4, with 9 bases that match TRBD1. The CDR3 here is CASSQSWDRDEEKLFF. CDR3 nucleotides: TGTGCCAGCAGCCAATCCTGGGACAGGGATGAAGAAAAACTGTTTTTT.